This T cell receptor beta chain was recorded in a study of monozygotic twins with inflammatory bowel disease. Study outcomes and limitations: Differences in immunosuppressive treatment may have been a source of added variability in patient repertoires.

This CDR3 has 15 residues. CDR1 and CDR2 (germline): SNHLY, FYNNEI. Details on this clonotype: What it binds is not known.

cDNA for each sample came from eight separate reactions. Molecular identifiers with 6-nucleotide sample barcodes were added during cDNA synthesis via template switching. With the 5' RACE reads reprocessed, TCRdb shows one record per CDR3 protein and no DNA. The sample holds around 450,000 distinct CDR3 sequences. V and J are TRBV2 and TRBJ2-7; TCRdb outputs TRBD2, but without DNA this stays unchecked. The sequence was collected from a human donor with ulcerative colitis or Crohn's disease, or a healthy co-twin of an affected twin (not recorded which). The sample comprised blood. This chain's CDR3 is CASRREAGGPYEQYF.